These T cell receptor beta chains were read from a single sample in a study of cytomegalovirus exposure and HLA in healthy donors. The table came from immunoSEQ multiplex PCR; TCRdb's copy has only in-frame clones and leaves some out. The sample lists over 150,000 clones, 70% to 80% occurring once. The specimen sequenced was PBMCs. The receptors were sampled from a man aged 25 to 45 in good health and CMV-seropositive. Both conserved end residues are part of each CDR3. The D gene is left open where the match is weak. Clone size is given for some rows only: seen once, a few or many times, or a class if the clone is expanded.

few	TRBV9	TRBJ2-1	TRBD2	CASSTGRGSGNEQFF	TGTGCCAGCAGCACCGGCCGCGGGAGTGGTAATGAGCAGTTCTTC
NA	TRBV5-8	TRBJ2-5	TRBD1	CASSLWTGGGQETQYF	TGTGCCAGCAGCTTGTGGACAGGGGGCGGCCAAGAGACCCAGTACTTC
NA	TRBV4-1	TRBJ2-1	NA	CASSQSPGAGRTYNEQFF	TGCGCCAGCAGCCAATCCCCGGGAGCGGGTCGAACATACAATGAGCAGTTCTTC
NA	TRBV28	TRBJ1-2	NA	CASRPVAGAGSNYGYTF	TGTGCCAGCAGGCCTGTGGCCGGTGCAGGGTCTAACTATGGCTACACCTTC
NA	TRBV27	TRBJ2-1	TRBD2	CASSLLAGGSEQFF	TGTGCCAGCAGTTTGCTAGCGGGAGGGTCTGAGCAGTTCTTC
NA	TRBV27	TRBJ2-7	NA	CASRTTSGYEQYF	TGTGCCAGCAGAACAACCAGCGGCTACGAGCAGTACTTC
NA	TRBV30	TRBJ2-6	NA	CAWSSGASSGANVLTF	TGTGCCTGGAGTTCAGGGGCGAGCTCTGGGGCCAACGTCCTGACTTTC
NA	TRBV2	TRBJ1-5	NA	CASNNRVLDQPQHF	TGTGCCAGCAACAACCGGGTCCTTGATCAGCCCCAGCATTTT
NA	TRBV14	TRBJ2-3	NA	CASSPSTDTQYF	TGTGCCAGCAGCCCCTCGACAGATACGCAGTATTTT
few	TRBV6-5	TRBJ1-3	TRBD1	CASSPGQGRIYF	TGTGCCAGCAGTCCCGGACAGGGACGAATATATTTT
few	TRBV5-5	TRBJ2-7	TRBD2	CASSLLLAAYEQYF	TGTGCCAGCAGCTTGTTGCTAGCGGCGTACGAGCAGTACTTC
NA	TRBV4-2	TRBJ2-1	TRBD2	CASSQEGLAGAYEQFF	TGTGCCAGCAGCCAAGAGGGACTAGCGGGAGCCTATGAGCAGTTCTTC
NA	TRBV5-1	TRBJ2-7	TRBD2	CASSLAGGSGAREYF	TGCGCCAGCAGCTTGGCCGGAGGCAGCGGGGCTCGGGAGTACTTC
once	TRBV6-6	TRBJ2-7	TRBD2	CASSYGLAGRNEQYF	TGTGCCAGCAGTTACGGGCTAGCGGGAAGAAACGAGCAGTACTTC
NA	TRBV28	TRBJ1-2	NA	CASSRANRDYGYTF	TGTGCCAGCAGCAGAGCCAACAGGGACTATGGCTACACCTTC
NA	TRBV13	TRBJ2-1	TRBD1	CASSSRGQGWEQFF	TGTGCCAGCAGCTCTAGGGGGCAGGGTTGGGAGCAGTTCTTC